This note documents a single T cell receptor beta chain sequence. Its antigen is as yet unknown. The data derive from a study of shared clonotypes between healthy human individuals. Overall study context: CD4 naive and memory got three plates each, CD8 naive two, CD8 memory one.

Study findings and constraints: Clonotypes which were not shared had lower generation probabilities than clonotypes that all four donors shared.

This CDR3 is 16 amino acids long. V was cut by 1 base and J by 5 bases, with 18 bases left in between. The germline gives CDR1 SGHKS, CDR2 YYEKEE (reference sequence). The protocol was immunoSEQ multiplex PCR, while the TCRdb copy is restricted to in-frame clones and leaves out a portion. Of about 2.4 million clones listed, roughly 93% are singletons. This chain uses TRBV5-5 with TRBJ1-1; D unresolved. This TCR was recovered from a man aged 18 to 29 in good health. Some clones in this sample may be carry-over from other donors' samples. What was sequenced was naive CD4+ T cells from PBMCs. As to subset: CD45RA+ positively selected. The CDR3 nucleotides read TGTGCCAGCAGCTTGATTTATTCGCTTCACGGGACTGAAGCTTTCTTT. Its protein product is CASSLIYSLHGTEAFF.